This T cell receptor beta chain appears in the sequencing data of a study of T cell responses to AZD1222 COVID-19 vaccine. Study results and caveats: The repertoires were collected only after the peak T cell response. The donors showed a predominance of white British ancestry and of females, with possible underestimation of clonal diversity. Just a handful of people given AZD1222 tested seropositive at baseline. Recipients of two AZD1222 doses showed rising Spike-specific TCR breadth and depth.

Germline V gene sequence: CDR1 MNHEY, CDR2 SMNVEV (reference sequence). The V segment lost 11 bases and the J segment 7 bases; nucleotides outside the gene matches: 20. The CDR3 length is 16 residues. Points on this clone: Its antigen is undetermined.

Produced via immunoSEQ multiplex PCR; TCRdb's table is partial and in-frame only. The sample records over 100,000 clones, around nine tenths being singletons. The V gene is TRBV27, the J gene TRBJ2-3, with 8 nucleotides matching TRBD1. The sequences come from peripheral blood, collected on day 0 of AZD1222 vaccination. This clonotype originated in an adult in good health. CDR3: CAGLRGRDRLFNTQYF. The CDR3 coding sequence is TGTGCCGGCCTTAGGGGACGGGACAGGTTGTTTAATACGCAGTATTTT.